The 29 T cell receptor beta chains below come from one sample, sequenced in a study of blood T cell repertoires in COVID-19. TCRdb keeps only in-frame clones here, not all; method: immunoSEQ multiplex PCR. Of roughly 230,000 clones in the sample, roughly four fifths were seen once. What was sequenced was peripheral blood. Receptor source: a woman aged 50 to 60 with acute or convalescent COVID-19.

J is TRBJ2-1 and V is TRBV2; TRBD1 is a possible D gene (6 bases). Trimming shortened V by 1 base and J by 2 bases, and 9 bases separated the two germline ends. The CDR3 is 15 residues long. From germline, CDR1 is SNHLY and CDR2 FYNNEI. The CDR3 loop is CASSEGRGAYNEQFF. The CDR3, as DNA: TGTGCCAGCAGTGAAGGCAGGGGAGCCTACAATGAGCAGTTCTTC. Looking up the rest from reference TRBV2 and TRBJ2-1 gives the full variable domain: EPEVTQTPSHQVTQMGQEVILRCVPISNHLYFYWYRQILGQKVEFLVSFYNNEISEKSEIFDDQFSVERPDGSNFTLKIRSTKLEDSAMYFCASSEGRGAYNEQFFGPGTRLTVL.

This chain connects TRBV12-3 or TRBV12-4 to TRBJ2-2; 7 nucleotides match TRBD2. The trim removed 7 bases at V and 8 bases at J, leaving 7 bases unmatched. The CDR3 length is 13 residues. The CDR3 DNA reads TGTGCCAGCACCGGGACTACCGTTGGGGAGCTGTTTTTT. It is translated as CASTGTTVGELFF.

The CDR3 spells CASMDSPPHLAKNIQYF. In DNA, the CDR3 is TGTGCCAGCATGGACAGTCCTCCCCACCTAGCCAAAAACATTCAGTACTTC. This rearrangement joins TRBV2 to TRBJ2-4; D possibly corresponds to TRBD1 (6 bases). Germline V gives CDR1 SNHLY, CDR2 FYNNEI. The CDR3 extends over 17 amino acids. V was trimmed by 7 bases and J by 0 bases, leaving 19 bases between them. Full variable domain (rest looked up from reference TRBV2 and TRBJ2-4): EPEVTQTPSHQVTQMGQEVILRCVPISNHLYFYWYRQILGQKVEFLVSFYNNEISEKSEIFDDQFSVERPDGSNFTLKIRSTKLEDSAMYFCASMDSPPHLAKNIQYFGAGTRLSVL.

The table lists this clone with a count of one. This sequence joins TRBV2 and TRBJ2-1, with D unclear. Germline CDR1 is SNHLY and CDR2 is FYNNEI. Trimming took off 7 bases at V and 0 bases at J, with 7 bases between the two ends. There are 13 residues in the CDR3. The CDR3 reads CASIASSYNEQFF. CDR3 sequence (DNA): TGTGCCAGCATAGCAAGCTCCTACAATGAGCAGTTCTTC.

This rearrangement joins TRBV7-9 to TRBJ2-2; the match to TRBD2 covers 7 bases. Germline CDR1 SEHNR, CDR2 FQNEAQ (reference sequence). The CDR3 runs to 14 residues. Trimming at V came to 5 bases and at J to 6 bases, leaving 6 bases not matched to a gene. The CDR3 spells CASSPMGGSGELFF. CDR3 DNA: TGTGCCAGCAGCCCAATGGGGGGGTCCGGGGAGCTGTTTTTT.

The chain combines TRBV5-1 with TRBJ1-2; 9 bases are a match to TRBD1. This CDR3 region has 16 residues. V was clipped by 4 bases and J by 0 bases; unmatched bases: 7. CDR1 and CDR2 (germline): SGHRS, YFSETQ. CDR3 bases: TGCGCCAGCAGCGCGGCGACAGGGGGAGCTAACTATGGCTACACCTTC. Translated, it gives CASSAATGGANYGYTF.

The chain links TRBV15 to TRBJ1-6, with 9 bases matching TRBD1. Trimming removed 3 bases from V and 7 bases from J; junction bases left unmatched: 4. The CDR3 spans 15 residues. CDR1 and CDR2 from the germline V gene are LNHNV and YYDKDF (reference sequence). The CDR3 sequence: CATSSTGTGNSPLHF. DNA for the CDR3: TGTGCCACCAGCAGTACCGGGACAGGGAATTCACCCCTCCACTTT.

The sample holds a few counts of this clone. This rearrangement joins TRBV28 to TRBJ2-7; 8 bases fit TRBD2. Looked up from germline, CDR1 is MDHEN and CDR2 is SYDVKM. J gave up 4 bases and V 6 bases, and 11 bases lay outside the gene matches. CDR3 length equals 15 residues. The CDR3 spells CASRKTSVLPYEQYF. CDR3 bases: TGTGCCAGCAGGAAGACTAGCGTCCTGCCTTACGAGCAGTACTTC.

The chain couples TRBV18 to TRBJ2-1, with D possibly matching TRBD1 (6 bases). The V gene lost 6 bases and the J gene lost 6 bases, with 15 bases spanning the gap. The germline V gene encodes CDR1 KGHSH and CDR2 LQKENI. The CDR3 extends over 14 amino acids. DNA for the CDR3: TGTGCCAGCTCCCAAACCGACAGGAGCAATGAGCAGTTCTTC. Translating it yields CASSQTDRSNEQFF.

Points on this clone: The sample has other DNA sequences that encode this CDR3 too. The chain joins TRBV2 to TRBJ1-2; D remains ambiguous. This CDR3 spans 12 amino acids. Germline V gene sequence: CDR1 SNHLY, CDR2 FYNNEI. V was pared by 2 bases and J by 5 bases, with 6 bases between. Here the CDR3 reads CASSERGYGYTF. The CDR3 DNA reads TGTGCCAGCAGTGAACGAGGATATGGCTACACCTTC.

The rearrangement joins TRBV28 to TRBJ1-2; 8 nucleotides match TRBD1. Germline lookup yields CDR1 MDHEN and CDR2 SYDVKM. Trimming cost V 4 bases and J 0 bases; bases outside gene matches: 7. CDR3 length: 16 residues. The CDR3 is CASSSTGDPSNYGYTF. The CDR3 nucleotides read TGTGCCAGCAGTTCGACAGGGGACCCCTCTAACTATGGCTACACCTTC.

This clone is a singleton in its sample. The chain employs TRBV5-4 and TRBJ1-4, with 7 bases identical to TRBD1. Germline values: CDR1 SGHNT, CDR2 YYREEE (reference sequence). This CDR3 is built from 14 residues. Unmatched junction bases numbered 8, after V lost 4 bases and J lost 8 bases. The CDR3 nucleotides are TGTGCCAGCAGCCCCTCCGGGACAGACGAAAAACTGTTTTTT. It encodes CASSPSGTDEKLFF. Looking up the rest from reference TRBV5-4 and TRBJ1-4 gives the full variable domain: ETGVTQSPTHLIKTRGQQVTLRCSSQSGHNTVSWYQQALGQGPQFIFQYYREEENGRGNFPPRFSGLQFPNYSSELNVNALELDDSALYLCASSPSGTDEKLFFGSGTQLSVL.

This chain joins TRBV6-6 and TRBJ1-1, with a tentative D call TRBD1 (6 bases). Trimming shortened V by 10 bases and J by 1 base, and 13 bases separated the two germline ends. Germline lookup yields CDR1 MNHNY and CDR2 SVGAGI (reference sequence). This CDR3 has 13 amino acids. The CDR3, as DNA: TGTGCCACCAACCGGGGGGCGAACACTGAAGCTTTCTTT. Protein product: CATNRGANTEAFF.

The CDR3 spells CASSRETQYF. The CDR3 DNA reads as TGTGCCAGCAGCCGAGAGACCCAGTACTTC. The V call is TRBV7-9, the J call TRBJ2-5; D is ambiguous. Trimming left V 5 bases short and J 4 bases short, with 2 bases between. The CDR3 has 10 residues. Germline V gene lookup returns CDR1 SEHNR and CDR2 FQNEAQ (reference sequence).

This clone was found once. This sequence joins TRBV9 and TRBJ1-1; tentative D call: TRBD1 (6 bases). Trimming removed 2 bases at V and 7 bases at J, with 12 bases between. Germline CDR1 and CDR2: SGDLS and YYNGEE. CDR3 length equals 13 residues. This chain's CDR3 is CASSVTGGGEAFF. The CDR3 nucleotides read TGTGCCAGCAGCGTCACGGGGGGCGGTGAAGCTTTCTTT.

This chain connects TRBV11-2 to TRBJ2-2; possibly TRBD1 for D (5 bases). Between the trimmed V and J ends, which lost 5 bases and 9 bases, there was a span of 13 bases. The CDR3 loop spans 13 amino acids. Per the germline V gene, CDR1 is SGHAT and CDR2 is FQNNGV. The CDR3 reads CASSPNRPWELFF. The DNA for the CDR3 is TGTGCCAGCAGCCCCAACAGGCCCTGGGAGCTGTTTTTT.

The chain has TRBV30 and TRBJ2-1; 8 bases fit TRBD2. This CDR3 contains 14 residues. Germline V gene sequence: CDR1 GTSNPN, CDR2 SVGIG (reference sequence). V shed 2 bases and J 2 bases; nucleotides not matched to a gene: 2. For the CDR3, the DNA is TGTGCCTGGAGTCAGACTAGCGCCTACAATGAGCAGTTCTTC. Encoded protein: CAWSQTSAYNEQFF.

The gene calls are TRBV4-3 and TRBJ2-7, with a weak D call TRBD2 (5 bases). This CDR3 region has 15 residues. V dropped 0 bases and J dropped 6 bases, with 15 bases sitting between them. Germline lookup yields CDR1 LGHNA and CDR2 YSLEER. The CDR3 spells CASSQDRTSESEQYF. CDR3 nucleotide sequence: TGCGCCAGCAGCCAAGATAGAACTAGTGAATCCGAGCAGTACTTC.

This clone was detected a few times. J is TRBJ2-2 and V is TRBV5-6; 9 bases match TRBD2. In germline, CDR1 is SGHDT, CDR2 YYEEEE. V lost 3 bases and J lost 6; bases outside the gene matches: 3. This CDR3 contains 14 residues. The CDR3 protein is CASSSIAGAGELFF. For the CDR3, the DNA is TGTGCCAGCAGCTCAATAGCGGGGGCCGGGGAGCTGTTTTTT.

The CDR3 nucleotides are TGCGCCAGCAGGGAGCGGGGGGACAATGAGCAGTTCTTC. It specifies CASRERGDNEQFF. J is TRBJ2-1 and V is TRBV5-1; 9 bases map to TRBD2. Germline V gives CDR1 SGHRS, CDR2 YFSETQ. V lost 5 bases, J lost 5 bases, and 2 bases stayed unmatched. The CDR3 runs to 13 residues.

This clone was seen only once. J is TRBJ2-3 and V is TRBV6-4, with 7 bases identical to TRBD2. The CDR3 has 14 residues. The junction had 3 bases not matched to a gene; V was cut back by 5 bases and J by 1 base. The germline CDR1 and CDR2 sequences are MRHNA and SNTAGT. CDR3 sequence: CASSLLAGTDTQYF. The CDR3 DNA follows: TGTGCCAGCAGTCTGCTAGCGGGCACAGATACGCAGTATTTT.

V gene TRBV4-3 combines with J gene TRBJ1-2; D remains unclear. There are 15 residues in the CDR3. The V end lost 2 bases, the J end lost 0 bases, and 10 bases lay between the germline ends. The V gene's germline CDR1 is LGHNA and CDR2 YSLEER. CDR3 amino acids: CASSQRREANYGYTF. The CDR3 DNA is TGCGCCAGCAGCCAAAGGAGGGAAGCTAACTATGGCTACACCTTC.

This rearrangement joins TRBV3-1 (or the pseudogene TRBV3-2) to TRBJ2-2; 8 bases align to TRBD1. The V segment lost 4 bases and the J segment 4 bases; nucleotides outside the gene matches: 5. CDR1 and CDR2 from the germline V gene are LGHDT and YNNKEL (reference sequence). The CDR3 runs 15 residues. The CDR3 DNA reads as TGTGCCAGCAGCCCCGACAGGGGTCCCACCGGGGAGCTGTTTTTT. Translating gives CASSPDRGPTGELFF.

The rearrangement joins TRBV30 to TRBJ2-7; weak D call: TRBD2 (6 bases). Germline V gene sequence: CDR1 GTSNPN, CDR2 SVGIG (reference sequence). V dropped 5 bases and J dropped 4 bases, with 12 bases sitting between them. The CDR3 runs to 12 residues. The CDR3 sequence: CAWGRGAYEQYF. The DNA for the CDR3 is TGTGCCTGGGGGCGCGGGGCTTACGAGCAGTACTTC.

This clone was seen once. CDR3: CASSLNWGSGYTF. As DNA, the CDR3 is TGCGCCAGCAGCCTAAATTGGGGCAGTGGCTACACCTTC. V usage is TRBV4-1 and J usage is TRBJ1-2; possibly TRBD1 for D (5 bases). V was pared by 4 bases and J by 7 bases, with 13 bases between. Germline V lookup: CDR1 MGHRA, CDR2 YSYEKL. This CDR3 has 13 amino acids.

This CDR3 reads CASSYSSGWGDEQYF. CDR3 coding DNA: TGTGCCAGCAGCTACTCTAGCGGTTGGGGGGACGAGCAGTACTTC. The chain employs TRBV3-1 (or the pseudogene TRBV3-2) and TRBJ2-7; 7 positions agree with TRBD2. This CDR3 region has 15 residues. J lost 5 bases, V lost 5 bases, and 12 bases had no gene match. CDR1 and CDR2 from the germline V gene are LGHDT and YNNKEL (reference sequence).

This chain's CDR3 is CAISESEGAGYEQYF. The CDR3 bases are TGTGCCATCAGTGAGTCGGAGGGGGCGGGCTACGAGCAGTACTTC. J is TRBJ2-7 and V is TRBV10-3, with D tentatively TRBD1 (7 bases). The CDR3 length is 15 residues. Germline values: CDR1 ENHRY, CDR2 SYGVKD. Trimming took 0 bases from V and 3 from J, leaving 12 bases between them.

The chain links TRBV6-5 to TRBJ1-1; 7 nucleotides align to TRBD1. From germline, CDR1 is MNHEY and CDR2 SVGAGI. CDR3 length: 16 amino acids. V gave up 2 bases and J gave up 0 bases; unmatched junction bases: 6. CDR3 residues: CASSYDRDSVNTEAFF. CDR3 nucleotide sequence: TGTGCCAGCAGTTACGACCGGGACAGTGTGAACACTGAAGCTTTCTTT.

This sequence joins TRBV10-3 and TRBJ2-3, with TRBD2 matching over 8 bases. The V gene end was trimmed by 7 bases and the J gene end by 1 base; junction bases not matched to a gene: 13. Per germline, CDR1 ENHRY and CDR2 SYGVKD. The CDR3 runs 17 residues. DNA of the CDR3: TGTGCCATCACCGCGGGGGGTGGGCTAGCGGGCACAGATACGCAGTATTTT. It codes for CAITAGGGLAGTDTQYF.